These 2 T cell receptor beta chains were all obtained from the same sample, sequenced in a study of T cell repertoires in cytomegalovirus infection. What these receptors recognize is not known. MiXCR, applied by TCRdb to the reads, yields one record per CDR3 protein. The sample shows around 900,000 distinct CDR3 sequences, roughly 31% of them seen only once. This sample comprised cultured CD8+ T cells from PBMCs, obtained from culture after CMV antigen stimulation. The receptor source for this set is a human donor in good health (CMV status not recorded). Some clones in this sample may be carry-over from other donors' samples.

Only a few counts were recorded for this clonotype. The chain joins TRBV12-3 or TRBV12-4 to TRBJ1-2; D perhaps matches TRBD1 (6 bases). The CDR3 length is 15 residues. V lost 0 bases to trimming and J lost 8 bases, with 16 bases between them. The CDR3 protein is CASSLAPAGAAGYTF. The CDR3 nucleotides read TGTGCCAGCAGTTTAGCGCCCGCGGGGGCAGCCGGCTACACCTTC.

This clonotype was detected a few times. The chain carries TRBV10-2 and TRBJ1-2, with TRBD1 as a possible D gene (6 bases). CDR3 length: 19 amino acids. Trimming stripped 0 bases from V and 3 bases from J, with 23 bases between. Germline values: CDR1 WSHSY, CDR2 SAAADI. The CDR3 loop is CASSESAVPGLGADYGYTF. The CDR3 DNA follows: TGCGCCAGCAGTGAGTCGGCCGTCCCGGGACTGGGGGCGGACTATGGCTACACCTTC.